The 15 T cell receptor beta chains reported below all come from one sample, sequenced in a study of shared clonotypes between healthy human individuals. Profiled with immunoSEQ multiplex PCR; TCRdb holds only in-frame clones, not every one. Here the sample spans some 1,100,000 clones, about 84% being singletons. Sequenced input: memory CD4+ T cells from PBMCs. Subset indicated: CD45RA-negative fraction. The receptors were sampled from a man aged 18 to 30 in good health. Some clones in this sample may be carry-over from other donors' samples.

The gene calls are TRBV6-7 and TRBJ2-3; TRBD1 might be the D (5 bases). TRBV6-7 is known as an ORF, though its function is uncertain. Deletions cut 2 bases from V and 0 bases from J, with 9 bases between. This CDR3 contains 15 residues. CDR3 in amino acids: CASSYGAASTDTQYF. The CDR3 DNA reads TGTGCCAGCAGTTACGGGGCGGCTAGCACAGATACGCAGTATTTT.

The chain carries TRBV5-4 and TRBJ1-1; tentatively, D is TRBD1 (5 bases). Trimming cost V 4 bases and J 1 base, with 14 bases left between them. Germline CDR1 reads SGHNT; CDR2 reads YYREEE (reference sequence). This CDR3 is 15 amino acids long. CDR3 loop: CASSTGGVGNTEAFF. As DNA, the CDR3 is TGTGCCAGCAGCACCGGGGGGGTAGGGAACACTGAAGCTTTCTTT.

Only one count was recorded for this clone. The CDR3 DNA is TGTGCCAGCAGACTAGCGGACGAGCAGTACTTC. It yields the protein CASRLADEQYF. The chain has TRBV2 and TRBJ2-7; 8 positions match TRBD2. V shed 6 bases, J shed 5 bases, and the junction held 0 bases outside the gene matches. CDR3 length: 11 amino acids. Germline V CDR1 and CDR2: SNHLY, FYNNEI.

This clone was counted once. V gene TRBV6-1 combines with J gene TRBJ2-5; D is ambiguous. Germline-derived CDR1 and CDR2 are MNHNS and SASEGT. V was cut by 9 bases and J by 3 bases, with 5 bases left in between. The CDR3 covers 10 residues. CDR3 DNA: TGTGCCAGTGGAAAAGAGACCCAGTACTTC. It codes for CASGKETQYF.

The chain links TRBV18 to TRBJ1-2; TRBD1 might be the D (6 bases). V lost 2 bases and J 4 bases, leaving 14 bases between the germline ends. The length of the CDR3 is 15 residues. Germline CDR1 reads KGHSH; CDR2 reads LQKENI. CDR3 protein: CASSPSSGDGYGYTF. CDR3 DNA: TGTGCCAGCTCACCAAGTTCAGGGGACGGCTATGGCTACACCTTC.

CDR3 protein: CASSLGTGARGETQYF. CDR3 DNA: TGTGCCAGCAGCTTAGGTACCGGCGCCCGCGGGGAGACCCAGTACTTC. The chain is built from TRBV7-3 and TRBJ2-5; tentative D call: TRBD2 (5 bases). Trimming shortened V by 2 bases and J by 5 bases, and 18 bases separated the two germline ends. This CDR3 has 16 amino acids. Germline V lookup: CDR1 SGHTA, CDR2 FQGTGA.

This sequence joins TRBV7-2 and TRBJ2-3, with D possibly called TRBD1 or TRBD2 (6 bases each). V dropped 4 bases and J dropped 5 bases, with 16 bases sitting between them. The CDR3 extends over 15 amino acids. Germline CDR1 reads SGHTA; CDR2 reads FQGNSA. This CDR3 is CASSWFRGLGDTQYF. CDR3 nucleotides: TGTGCCAGCAGCTGGTTTCGGGGGCTGGGAGATACGCAGTATTTT. Variable domain in full (rest from reference TRBV7-2 and TRBJ2-3): GAGVSQSPSNKVTEKGKDVELRCDPISGHTALYWYRQSLGQGLEFLIYFQGNSAPDKSGLPSDRFSAERTGGSVSTLTIQRTQQEDSAVYLCASSWFRGLGDTQYFGPGTRLTVL.

The count of this clone is one. The chain recombines TRBV7-2 with TRBJ1-2; 8 bases match TRBD1. The J segment lost 10 bases and the V segment lost 4 bases, leaving 11 bases of the junction unmatched. The germline gives CDR1 SGHTA, CDR2 FQGNSA. This CDR3 spans 14 amino acids. CDR3 bases: TGTGCCAGCAGCTCACCCCGGGACAGGATACCCTACACCTTC. Its protein product is CASSSPRDRIPYTF.

A few counts support this clone. In the same sample, other DNA sequences code for this CDR3. This chain joins TRBV19 and TRBJ2-2, with a possible D match to TRBD2 (5 bases). CDR3 length: 13 residues. Germline CDR1 reads LNHDA; CDR2 reads SQIVND (reference sequence). Trimming stripped 1 base from V and 5 bases from J, with 5 bases between. The CDR3 DNA reads as TGTGCCAGTAGTATAGGAGGGACCGGGGAGCTGTTTTTT. Its translation is CASSIGGTGELFF.

Turning to this clone: This CDR3 is also generated by other DNA sequences in the sample. CDR3 DNA sequence: TGTGCCAGCAGTGAGGGCGGGCAGGGCTACGAGCAGTACTTC. Protein: CASSEGGQGYEQYF. The chain has TRBV2 and TRBJ2-7; the D gene could be TRBD1 or TRBD2 (5 bases each). The CDR3 runs to 14 residues. Trimming took 3 bases from V and 3 from J, leaving 12 bases between them. The germline CDR1 and CDR2 sequences are SNHLY and FYNNEI.

CDR3 coding DNA: TGTGCCAGCAGTGATGGAGACAGGGGCATATACGAGCAGTACTTC. As protein: CASSDGDRGIYEQYF. The chain carries TRBV25-1 and TRBJ2-7; 8 nucleotides align to TRBD1. Trimming cost V 3 bases and J 4 bases; bases outside gene matches: 8. The germline gives CDR1 MGHDK, CDR2 SYGVNS. The CDR3 has 15 residues.

This clone was detected ten times or more. The rearrangement joins TRBV27 to TRBJ2-1; TRBD2 might be the D (6 bases). Trimming removed 0 bases from V and 4 bases from J, with 10 bases in between. The CDR3 contains 15 residues. From germline, CDR1 is MNHEY and CDR2 SMNVEV (reference sequence). The CDR3 protein is CASSLSRETYNEQFF. The CDR3, as DNA: TGTGCCAGCAGTTTATCCCGGGAGACTTACAATGAGCAGTTCTTC.

This chain uses TRBV18 with TRBJ2-1, with D possibly TRBD2 on 6 matching bases. The length of the CDR3 is 17 residues. Trimming left V 3 bases short and J 4 bases short, with 19 bases between. CDR1 and CDR2 (germline): KGHSH, LQKENI. CDR3 coding DNA: TGTGCCAGCTCACCTCCCACTAGCAGCGAGGGTTACAATGAGCAGTTCTTC. Protein: CASSPPTSSEGYNEQFF.

The CDR3 nucleotides read TGTGCCAGCAGCGCCGGGTTTTCCTACGAGCAGTACTTC. This translates into CASSAGFSYEQYF. J is TRBJ2-7 and V is TRBV9; no firm D call. The germline V gene encodes CDR1 SGDLS and CDR2 YYNGEE. V was shortened by 3 bases and J by 1 base, with 8 bases between the two germline ends. The CDR3 has 13 residues.

This chain links TRBV7-8 with TRBJ2-5; possibly TRBD2 for D (5 bases). The length of the CDR3 is 14 residues. The germline V gene has CDR1 SGHVS and CDR2 FQNEAQ. V was trimmed by 8 bases and J by 7 bases, leaving 20 bases between them. The CDR3 sequence: CASLVAPAGGTQYF. The DNA for the CDR3 is TGTGCCAGCCTCGTGGCCCCCGCGGGCGGGACCCAGTACTTC.